This T cell receptor (beta chain) was observed in a study of PD-1 blockade in classical Hodgkin lymphoma (TCRdb year 2020). With regard to the full study: Nivolumab dosing was 3 mg/kg intravenously every 2 weeks, continuing until either disease progression or unacceptable toxicity. The study used TCR beta sequencing and CyTOF to define a peripheral blood immune signature of response to PD-1 blockade in classical Hodgkin lymphoma.

CDR1 and CDR2, looked up from the germline V gene, are MDHEN and SYDVKM. Inclusive of the bounding cysteine and phenylalanine, the CDR3 is 17 residues long. Only CDR3 DNA remains: 51 bases, in frame from the first base. V loses 7 bases of germline sequence and J loses 1 base, and the interval between the two ends is 20 bases. On the study overall, not on this receptor specifically: The study covered only a single clinical trial cohort, and the causes of the repertoire differences, possibly disease activity or prior therapy, were still not defined. Newly diagnosed patients were reported to have lower baseline TCR diversity than healthy donors, and relapsed/refractory patients were reported to have lower baseline TCR diversity still. By C4D1, a significant rise was seen in CD4+ TCR diversity but not in CD8+ TCR diversity (p=0.0027 vs p=0.16), and the rise was most apparent among complete responders (p=0.02). Lower diversity was observed in patients in whom nivolumab was started less than 1 year after ASCT, and these patients were excluded from later analyses so that confounding by immune reconstitution would be avoided. Trial patients with a complete response had baseline diversity similar to that of newly diagnosed patients, while partial responders and progressors had significantly lower diversity.

As regards this clone: Its antigen is not yet known. No base quality information exists; no much larger clone differs at one position.

Genomic DNA was isolated using the Qiagen DNeasy kit from unsorted PBMCs as well as from negatively selected CD4+ and CD8+ fractions. Using primers that anneal to V and J segments, immunoSEQ multiplex PCR amplified the TCR beta CDR3 regions. A synthetic immune receptor repertoire was used to minimize amplification bias, and any remaining bias was removed computationally after sequencing. Turning to the authors' computational methods: Repertoire diversity was quantified as the Shannon entropy index using custom Python scripts. Unsorted, CD4+ and CD8+ repertoires were examined separately, except in combined analyses, for which CD4+ and CD8+ sequences were merged in silico. Clonal expansion was defined as at least a 2-fold frequency increase after treatment relative to C1D1, with a pseudocount of 0.5 for undetected baseline clones. Clones with 0 or 1 copy at C1D1 were classified as singleton clones, and clones with 2 or more copies were classified as non-singleton clones. By matching protein sequences in sorted samples from the same patient, clones expanded in unsorted samples were annotated as CD4+, CD8+ or unknown. Wilcoxon tests on paired samples were used to test changes in diversity from C1D1 to C4D1. Not all clones reach the TCRdb copy of this immuneACCESS table, which keeps in-frame sequences only. Checked studies attribute under half of the gap to unresolved V genes and leave the rest unexplained. For V, J and clone size, that table is used; D and trimming come from the DNA. The sample table shows 64,000 or so clones, and more than 80% are seen once. Around 8% of the sample lies in the top ten.

What the time point label conveys for this sample: cycle 4 day 1 (C4D1), after more than five weeks of nivolumab. All trial patients had relapsed after autologous stem cell transplantation, with cohorts A, B and C differing in prior brentuximab vedotin exposure. The trial cohort was composed of 55 to 65 patients with relapsed/refractory classical Hodgkin lymphoma, for whom complete response, partial response or progressive disease was recorded as best overall response. Single-agent nivolumab was administered to trial patients in the multi-cohort phase II CheckMate 205 trial. Best overall response was determined by an independent review committee according to the 2007 International Working Group response criteria. Trial PBMCs were collected immediately before nivolumab initiation (C1D1) and during therapy at cycle 2 day 1 and cycle 4 day 1. Peripheral blood was collected in 8 mL Vacutainer Cell Preparation Tubes, from which PBMCs were isolated by centrifugation and then cryopreserved.

This TCR came from a human donor with classical Hodgkin lymphoma. The sequence links TRBV28 to TRBJ2-1, with the D segment identity uncertain. The specimen was peripheral blood mononuclear cells (PBMCs), collected before the fourth cycle of nivolumab. The DNA reads as follows: TGTGCCAGCATGGGGATTAATTGGTATGGGTCCTACAATGAGCAGTTCTTC. Its coded protein is CASMGINWYGSYNEQFF.